This T cell receptor (beta chain) emerged from a study of T cell changes during pregnancy in multiple sclerosis. The assay was immunoSEQ multiplex PCR, and TCRdb's table has in-frame clones only and misses some. The data contain about 110,000 clones, roughly 92% of them singletons. This CDR3 comprises 16 residues. The V and J ends lost 4 bases and 7 bases respectively, with 18 bases between them. CDR1 is SGHRS, CDR2 YFSETQ, per germline. The material sequenced was peripheral blood, taken after pregnancy. The chain combines TRBV5-1 with TRBJ1-6; weak D call: TRBD1 (6 bases). The source of this sequence is a female donor with multiple sclerosis, enrolled in a pregnancy study. This chain's CDR3 is CASSLAHPGENSPLHF. Written as DNA, the CDR3 is TGCGCCAGCAGCCTCGCCCATCCAGGGGAAAATTCACCCCTCCACTTT.